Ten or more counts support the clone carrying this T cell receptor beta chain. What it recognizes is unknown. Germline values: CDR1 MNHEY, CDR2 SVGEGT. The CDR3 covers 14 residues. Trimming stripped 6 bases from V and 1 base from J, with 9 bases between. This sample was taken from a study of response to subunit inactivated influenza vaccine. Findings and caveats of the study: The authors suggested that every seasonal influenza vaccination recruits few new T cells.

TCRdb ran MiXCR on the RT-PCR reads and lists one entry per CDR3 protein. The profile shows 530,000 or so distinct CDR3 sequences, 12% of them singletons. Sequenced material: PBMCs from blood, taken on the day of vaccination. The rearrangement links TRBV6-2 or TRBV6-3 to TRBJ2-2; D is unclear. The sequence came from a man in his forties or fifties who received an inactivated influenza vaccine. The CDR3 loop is CASSLTWNTGELFF. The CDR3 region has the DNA TGTGCCAGCAGCCTCACCTGGAACACCGGGGAGCTGTTTTTT.